Included here is one T cell receptor beta chain sequence, with context. Antigen unknown. The sample belongs to a study of cytomegalovirus exposure and HLA in healthy donors. General study results and limits: A later look showed TCR association rates differing by HLA locus, highest for DRB1 and lowest for HLA-C. Several of the most significant clusters appeared, in a later analysis, to be linked to common viral pathogens.

Trimming took 6 bases from V and 0 from J; bases not matched to a gene: 2. This CDR3 contains 14 residues. Germline lookup yields CDR1 KGHSH and CDR2 LQKENI. The PCR made use of 60 Vbeta and 13 Jbeta primers. Using immunoSEQ multiplex PCR, the repertoire was profiled, and TCRdb retains in-frame clones only, with some absent. The sample yields about 160,000 clones, about 80% seen once. The chain combines TRBV18 with TRBJ2-7; TRBD2 matches 10 bases. Sequenced material: PBMCs. The sequence was collected from a man aged 40-55 years in good health and CMV-seronegative. The CDR3 is CASSSSGGSYEQYF. CDR3 nucleotides: TGTGCCAGCTCTTCTAGCGGGGGCTCCTACGAGCAGTACTTC.